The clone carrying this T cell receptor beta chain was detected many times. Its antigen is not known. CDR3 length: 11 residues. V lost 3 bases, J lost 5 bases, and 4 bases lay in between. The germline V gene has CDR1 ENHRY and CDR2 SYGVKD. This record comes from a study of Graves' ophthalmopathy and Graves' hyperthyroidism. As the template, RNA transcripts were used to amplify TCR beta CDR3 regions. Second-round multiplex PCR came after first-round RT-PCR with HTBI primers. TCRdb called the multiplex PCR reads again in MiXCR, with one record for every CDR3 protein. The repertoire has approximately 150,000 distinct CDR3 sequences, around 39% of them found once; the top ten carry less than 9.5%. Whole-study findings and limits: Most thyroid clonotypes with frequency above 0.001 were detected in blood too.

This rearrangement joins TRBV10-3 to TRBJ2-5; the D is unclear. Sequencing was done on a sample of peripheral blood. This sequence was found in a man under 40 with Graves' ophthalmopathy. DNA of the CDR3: TGTGCCATCAGTGAAAAGGAGACCCAGTACTTC. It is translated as CAISEKETQYF.